This TCR beta chain was sequenced for a study of OX40 agonist ivuxolimab in advanced cancers. Study-level information: Patients received ivuxolimab, an agonistic anti-OX40 (CD134) antibody. Every 2 weeks, patients received ivuxolimab intravenously, dosed at 0.01 to 10 mg/kg. The eligibility criteria allowed prior anti-PD-1, anti-PD-L1 or anti-CTLA-4 therapy, and roughly 39% had some.

CDR1 is WNHNN, CDR2 SYGVQD, per germline (reference sequence). The length of the CDR3 is 14 residues. V was pared by 6 bases and J by 0 bases, with 5 bases of the junction left unmatched. Overall study findings and caveats: No determination was made of the antigen specificity of the expanded peripheral T cells.

The method was immunoSEQ multiplex PCR; TCRdb's version includes in-frame clones alone and lacks a portion of them. The sample has over 50,000 clones, approximately 90% seen once. Worth noting for this clone: Its matching antigen is unknown.

This rearrangement joins TRBV10-1 to TRBJ2-7, with 7 bases aligning to TRBD1. The clonotype comes from an adult with an advanced solid tumor such as melanoma, head and neck, liver or kidney cancer. Sequencing was performed on CD4+ or CD8+ T cells sorted from blood, taken in a trial of the OX40 agonist ivuxolimab. The CDR3 protein is CASSRDSLSYEQYF. CDR3 nucleotide sequence: TGCGCCAGCAGCCGGGACAGTCTCTCCTACGAGCAGTACTTC.